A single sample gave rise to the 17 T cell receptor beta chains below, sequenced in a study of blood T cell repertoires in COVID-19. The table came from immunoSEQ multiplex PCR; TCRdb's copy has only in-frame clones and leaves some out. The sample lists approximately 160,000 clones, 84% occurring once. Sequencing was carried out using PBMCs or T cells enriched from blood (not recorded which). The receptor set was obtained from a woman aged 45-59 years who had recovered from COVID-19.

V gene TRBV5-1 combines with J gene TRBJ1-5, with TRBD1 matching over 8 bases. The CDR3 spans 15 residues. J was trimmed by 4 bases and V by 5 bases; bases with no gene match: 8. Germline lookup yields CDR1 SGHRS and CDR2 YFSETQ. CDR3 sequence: CASRPGGAGNQPQHF. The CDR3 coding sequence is TGCGCCAGCAGGCCAGGGGGCGCAGGGAATCAGCCCCAGCATTTT. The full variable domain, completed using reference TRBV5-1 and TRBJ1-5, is KAGVTQTPRYLIKTRGQQVTLSCSPISGHRSVSWYQQTPGQGLQFLFEYFSETQRNKGNFPGRFSGRQFSNSRSEMNVSTLELGDSALYLCASRPGGAGNQPQHFGDGTRLSIL.

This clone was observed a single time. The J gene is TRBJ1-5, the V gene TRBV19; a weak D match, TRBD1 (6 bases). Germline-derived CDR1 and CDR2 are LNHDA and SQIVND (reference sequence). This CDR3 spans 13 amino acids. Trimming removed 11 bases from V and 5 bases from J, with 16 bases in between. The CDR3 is CASGGKPYQPQHF. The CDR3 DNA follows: TGTGCCTCGGGGGGCAAGCCTTATCAGCCCCAGCATTTT.

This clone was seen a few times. The CDR3 loop is CASSWGTGDQPQHF. The CDR3 region has the DNA TGTGCCAGCAGCTGGGGGACAGGGGATCAGCCCCAGCATTTT. This sequence joins TRBV5-5 and TRBJ1-5; 10 bases are shared with TRBD1. Trimming cost V 3 bases and J 5 bases; bases outside gene matches: 2. This CDR3 has 14 amino acids. Germline CDR1 and CDR2: SGHKS and YYEKEE (reference sequence).

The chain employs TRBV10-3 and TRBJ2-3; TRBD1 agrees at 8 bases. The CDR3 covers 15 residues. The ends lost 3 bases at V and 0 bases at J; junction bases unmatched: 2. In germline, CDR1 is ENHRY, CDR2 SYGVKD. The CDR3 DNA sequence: TGTGCCATCAGTGACGGACAGGGTAGCACAGATACGCAGTATTTT. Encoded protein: CAISDGQGSTDTQYF.

CDR3 nucleotide sequence: TGTGCCAGCAGGATACAGGGTGGGGAGACCCAGTACTTC. It specifies CASRIQGGETQYF. The chain carries TRBV5-4 and TRBJ2-5; tentatively, D is TRBD1 (6 bases). Germline lookup yields CDR1 SGHNT and CDR2 YYREEE (reference sequence). The CDR3 has 13 amino acids. Trimming stripped 5 bases from V and 5 bases from J, with 13 bases between. The full variable domain, in which reference TRBV5-4 and TRBJ2-5 provide the parts outside the CDR3, is ETGVTQSPTHLIKTRGQQVTLRCSSQSGHNTVSWYQQALGQGPQFIFQYYREEENGRGNFPPRFSGLQFPNYSSELNVNALELDDSALYLCASRIQGGETQYFGPGTRLLVL.

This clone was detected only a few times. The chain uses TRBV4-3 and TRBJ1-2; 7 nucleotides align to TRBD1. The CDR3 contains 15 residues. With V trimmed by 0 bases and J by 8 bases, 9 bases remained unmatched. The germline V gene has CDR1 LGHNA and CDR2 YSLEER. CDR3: CASSQEPRQGGGYTF. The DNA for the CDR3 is TGCGCCAGCAGCCAAGAGCCCCGACAGGGTGGAGGCTACACCTTC.

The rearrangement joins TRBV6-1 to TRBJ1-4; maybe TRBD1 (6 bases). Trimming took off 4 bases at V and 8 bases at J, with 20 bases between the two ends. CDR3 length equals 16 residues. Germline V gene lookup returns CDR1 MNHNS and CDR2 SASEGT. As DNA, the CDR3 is TGTGCCAGCAGTGGGGGCACAGGGATGGTGGGAGAAAAACTGTTTTTT. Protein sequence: CASSGGTGMVGEKLFF.

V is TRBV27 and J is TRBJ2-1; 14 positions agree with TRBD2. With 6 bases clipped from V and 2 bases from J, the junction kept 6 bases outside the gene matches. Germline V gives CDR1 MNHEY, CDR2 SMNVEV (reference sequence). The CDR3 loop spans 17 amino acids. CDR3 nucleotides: TGTGCCAGCAGCCCGGGACTAGCGGGGGTTGCCTACAATGAGCAGTTCTTC. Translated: CASSPGLAGVAYNEQFF.

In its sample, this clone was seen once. The CDR3 loop is CASSQDFTGSYGYTF. In nucleotides, the CDR3 is TGTGCCAGCAGCCAAGATTTCACGGGAAGCTATGGCTACACCTTC. The gene calls are TRBV3-1 (or the pseudogene TRBV3-2) and TRBJ1-2; D gene ambiguous. Germline-derived CDR1 and CDR2 are LGHDT and YNNKEL (reference sequence). V lost 0 bases to trimming and J lost 4 bases, with 12 bases between them. The length of the CDR3 is 15 residues.

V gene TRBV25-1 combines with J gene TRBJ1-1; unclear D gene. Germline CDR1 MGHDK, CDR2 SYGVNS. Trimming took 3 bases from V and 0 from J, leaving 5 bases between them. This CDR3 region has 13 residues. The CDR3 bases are TGTGCCAGCAGTGACATCATGAACACTGAAGCTTTCTTT. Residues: CASSDIMNTEAFF. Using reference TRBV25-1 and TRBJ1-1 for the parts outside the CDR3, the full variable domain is EADIYQTPRYLVIGTGKKITLECSQTMGHDKMYWYQQDPGMELHLIHYSYGVNSTEKGDLSSESTVSRIRTEHFPLTLESARPSHTSQYLCASSDIMNTEAFFGQGTRLTVV.

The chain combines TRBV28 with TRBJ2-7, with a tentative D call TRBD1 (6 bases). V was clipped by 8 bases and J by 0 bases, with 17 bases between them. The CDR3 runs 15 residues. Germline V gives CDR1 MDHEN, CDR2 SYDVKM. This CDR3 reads CASANRDKSSYEQYF. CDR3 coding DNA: TGTGCCAGCGCAAACCGGGACAAGAGCTCCTACGAGCAGTACTTC. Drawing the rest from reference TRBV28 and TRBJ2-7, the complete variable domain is DVKVTQSSRYLVKRTGEKVFLECVQDMDHENMFWYRQDPGLGLRLIYFSYDVKMKEKGDIPEGYSVSREKKERFSLILESASTNQTSMYLCASANRDKSSYEQYFGPGTRLTVT.

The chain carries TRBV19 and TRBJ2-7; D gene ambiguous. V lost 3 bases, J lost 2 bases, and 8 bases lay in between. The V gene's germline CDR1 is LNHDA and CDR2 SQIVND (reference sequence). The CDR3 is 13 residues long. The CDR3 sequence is CASSISDTYEQYF. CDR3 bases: TGTGCCAGTAGTATTTCTGACACCTACGAGCAGTACTTC.

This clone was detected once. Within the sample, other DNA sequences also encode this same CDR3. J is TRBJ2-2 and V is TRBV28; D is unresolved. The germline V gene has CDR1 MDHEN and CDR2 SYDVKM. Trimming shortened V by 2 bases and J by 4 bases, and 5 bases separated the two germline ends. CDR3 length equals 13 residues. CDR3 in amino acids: CASSLRGTGELFF. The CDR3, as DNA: TGTGCCAGCAGTTTACGAGGCACCGGGGAGCTGTTTTTT.

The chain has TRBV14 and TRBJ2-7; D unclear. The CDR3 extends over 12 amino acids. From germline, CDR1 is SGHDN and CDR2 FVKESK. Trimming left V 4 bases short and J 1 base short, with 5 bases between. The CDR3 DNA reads TGTGCCAGCAGCCCTCCGTCCTACGAGCAGTACTTC. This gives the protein CASSPPSYEQYF.

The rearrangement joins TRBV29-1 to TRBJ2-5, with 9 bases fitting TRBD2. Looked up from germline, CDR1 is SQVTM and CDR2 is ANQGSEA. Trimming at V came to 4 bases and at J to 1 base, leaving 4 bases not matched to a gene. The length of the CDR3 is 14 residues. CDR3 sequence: CSVGGAGGQETQYF. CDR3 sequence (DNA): TGCAGCGTTGGGGGAGCGGGAGGCCAAGAGACCCAGTACTTC.

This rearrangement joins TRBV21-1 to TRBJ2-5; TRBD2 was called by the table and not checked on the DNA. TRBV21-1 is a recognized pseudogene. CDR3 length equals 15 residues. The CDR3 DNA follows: TGTGCCAGCACCCCGAACCCGGCGGGAGAGGAGACCCAGTACTTC. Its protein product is CASTPNPAGEETQYF.

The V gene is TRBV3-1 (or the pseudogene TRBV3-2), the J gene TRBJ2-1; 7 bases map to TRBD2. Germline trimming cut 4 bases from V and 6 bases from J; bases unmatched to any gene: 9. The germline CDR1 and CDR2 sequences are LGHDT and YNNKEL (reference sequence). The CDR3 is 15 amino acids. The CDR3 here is CASSPWTRRGNEQFF. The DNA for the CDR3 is TGTGCCAGCAGCCCCTGGACTAGAAGGGGCAATGAGCAGTTCTTC.